Listed here are 13 T cell receptor beta chains from one sample, sequenced in a study of shared clonotypes between healthy human individuals. TCRdb's table, derived via immunoSEQ multiplex PCR, lists solely in-frame clones and lacks some. Of about 1.5 million clones listed, 95% to 99% are singletons. The sequenced material came from naive CD4+ T cells sorted from blood. Subset reported: CD45RA+ positively selected. The receptors originated from a man aged 30 to 39 in good health.

The chain couples TRBV29-1 to TRBJ1-3; possibly TRBD1 for D (6 bases). Deletions cut 6 bases from V and 2 bases from J, with 17 bases between. The CDR3 totals 15 residues. CDR1 SQVTM and CDR2 ANQGSEA come from the germline V gene. The CDR3, as DNA: TGCAGCGTCGGTAAAACTACAGGGCCTGGAAACACCATATATTTT. Its protein product is CSVGKTTGPGNTIYF.

The V call is TRBV6-6, the J call TRBJ2-3, with a possible D match to TRBD2 (5 bases). The CDR3 extends over 14 amino acids. Germline V gene lookup returns CDR1 MNHNY and CDR2 SVGAGI (reference sequence). The V end lost 10 bases, the J end lost 2 bases, and 16 bases lay between the germline ends. The CDR3 DNA follows: TGTGCCATCGCGGAGCGGAGTTACACAGATACGCAGTATTTT. As protein: CAIAERSYTDTQYF.

V gene TRBV10-1 combines with J gene TRBJ2-7; D is uncertain. Germline CDR1 and CDR2: WNHNN and SYGVQD (reference sequence). The V end was cut by 6 bases, the J end by 1 base, with 10 bases between. The CDR3 length is 13 residues. CDR3 nucleotides: TGCGCCAGCAGCTTCAGTAGTTCCTACGAGCAGTACTTC. Its translation is CASSFSSSYEQYF.

With regard to this clone: Other nucleotide sequences from this sample produce the same CDR3. V usage is TRBV7-9 and J usage is TRBJ2-7; 8 nucleotides agree with TRBD1. V lost 1 base and J lost 2; bases outside the gene matches: 1. The germline V gene has CDR1 SEHNR and CDR2 FQNEAQ (reference sequence). This CDR3 contains 14 residues. CDR3 coding DNA: TGTGCCAGCAGCTTAGGACAGGGGACCTACGAGCAGTACTTC. Translating gives CASSLGQGTYEQYF.

The V call is TRBV15, the J call TRBJ2-1, with D maybe TRBD2 (5 bases). Germline loops: CDR1 LNHNV, CDR2 YYDKDF (reference sequence). V shed 5 bases and J shed 2 bases, with 16 bases lying between them. CDR3 size: 16 residues. The CDR3 bases are TGTGCCACCAGCCGACCTCGGGGTCCTACCTACAATGAGCAGTTCTTC. This translates into CATSRPRGPTYNEQFF.

The chain couples TRBV28 to TRBJ2-7; D is ambiguous. CDR1 is MDHEN, CDR2 SYDVKM, per germline. V shed 2 bases and J shed 3 bases, with 8 bases lying between them. This CDR3 region has 13 residues. This chain's CDR3 is CASSLVFGYEQYF. The DNA of the CDR3 is TGTGCCAGCAGTTTAGTGTTTGGCTACGAGCAGTACTTC.

This chain links TRBV7-9 with TRBJ2-6; D uncertain. Trimming shortened V by 1 base and J by 6 bases, and 10 bases separated the two germline ends. Germline V gene lookup returns CDR1 SEHNR and CDR2 FQNEAQ (reference sequence). This CDR3 is built from 15 residues. The CDR3 nucleotides read TGTGCCAGCAGCTTAGTCGCCCCACCGGCCAACGTCCTGACTTTC. Translation: CASSLVAPPANVLTF.

Of note for this clone: This sample also contains other DNA sequences that code for the same CDR3. This chain joins TRBV9 and TRBJ2-3; unclear D gene. The ends were cut back, 0 bases at V and 0 bases at J, with 5 bases in the middle. The CDR3 has 14 amino acids. The germline V gene has CDR1 SGDLS and CDR2 YYNGEE. The CDR3 reads CASSVGASTDTQYF. CDR3 nucleotides: TGTGCCAGCAGCGTAGGGGCCAGCACAGATACGCAGTATTTT.

This chain uses TRBV9 with TRBJ2-5; 7 positions agree with TRBD1. The CDR3 extends over 15 amino acids. Germline CDR1 reads SGDLS; CDR2 reads YYNGEE. V lost 4 bases and J lost 5; bases outside the gene matches: 11. The chain's CDR3 is CASSRDREEIETQYF. CDR3 in DNA: TGTGCCAGCAGCCGGGACAGAGAGGAGATTGAGACCCAGTACTTC.

The rearrangement uses TRBV19 and TRBJ2-2; possibly TRBD2 for D (6 bases). Germline loops: CDR1 LNHDA, CDR2 SQIVND (reference sequence). CDR3 length: 16 amino acids. Trimming took off 1 base at V and 5 bases at J, with 14 bases between the two ends. CDR3 loop: CASSIGTGVVTGELFF. The CDR3 DNA is TGTGCCAGTAGTATAGGGACGGGAGTGGTTACCGGGGAGCTGTTTTTT.

The V and J genes are TRBV15 and TRBJ1-1; D is ambiguous. The CDR3 totals 14 residues. Germline V lookup: CDR1 LNHNV, CDR2 YYDKDF (reference sequence). V was shortened by 0 bases and J by 4 bases, with 9 bases between the two germline ends. CDR3 sequence (DNA): TGTGCCACCAGCAGAGACCTGGGTGGCACTGAAGCTTTCTTT. Its protein product is CATSRDLGGTEAFF. Together with reference TRBV15 and TRBJ1-1, the CDR3 gives the full variable domain: DAMVIQNPRYQVTQFGKPVTLSCSQTLNHNVMYWYQQKSSQAPKLLFHYYDKDFNNEADTPDNFQSRRPNTSFCFLDIRSPGLGDTAMYLCATSRDLGGTEAFFGQGTRLTVV.

Concerning this clone itself: This sample also contains other DNA sequences that code for the same CDR3. The chain carries TRBV18 and TRBJ1-5; no clear D. Per germline, CDR1 KGHSH and CDR2 LQKENI. Trimming shortened V by 0 bases and J by 4 bases, and 1 base separated the two germline ends. The CDR3 has 12 amino acids. The CDR3 region has the DNA TGTGCCAGCTCACCACCAAATCAGCCCCAGCATTTT. Its translation is CASSPPNQPQHF.

On this clone: Other DNA variants within this sample encode the same CDR3. The rearrangement joins TRBV5-1 to TRBJ1-1; D is uncertain. The germline V and J ends were trimmed by 0 bases and 0 bases, with 9 bases remaining between them. Germline CDR1 and CDR2: SGHRS and YFSETQ. The CDR3 length is 15 residues. The CDR3 is CASSLARGLNTEAFF. CDR3 bases: TGCGCCAGCAGCTTGGCCCGAGGCCTGAACACTGAAGCTTTCTTT.